This T cell receptor (beta chain) was recorded in a study of glioma-infiltrating T cells after dendritic cell vaccination. Profiled with immunoSEQ multiplex PCR; TCRdb holds only in-frame clones, not every one. The repertoire holds just under 60,000 clones, with around 85% as singletons. This CDR3 has 11 amino acids. In germline, CDR1 is SQVTM, CDR2 ANQGSEA. V lost 7 bases, J lost 5 bases, and 11 bases lay in between. Only a few counts were recorded for this clone. This sample includes further DNA sequences coding for the same CDR3. Regarding time point: after dendritic cell vaccination, including at tumor progression/relapse. Patients had residual fresh-frozen tumor tissue and more than two years of survival data.

The input for sequencing was blood, taken after dendritic cell vaccination. V and J are TRBV29-1 and TRBJ1-1; D is unclear. This clonotype was sampled from a human donor with glioblastoma. CDR3 sequence: CSAGERTEAFF. For the CDR3, the DNA is TGCAGCGCCGGGGAGAGGACTGAAGCTTTCTTT. Using reference TRBV29-1 and TRBJ1-1 for the parts outside the CDR3, the full variable domain is SAVISQKPSRDICQRGTSLTIQCQVDSQVTMMFWYRQQPGQSLTLIATANQGSEATYESGFVIDKFPISRPNLTFSTLTVSNMSPEDSSIYLCSAGERTEAFFGQGTRLTVV.